This T cell receptor (beta chain) was sequenced in a study of cytomegalovirus exposure and HLA in healthy donors (dated 2017 in TCRdb). In the study overall: An earlier analysis of some 500 of the donors reported about 250 Gb of sequence data and some 100 million unique TCR beta sequences from 190 million or so T cells. An early release covering about 600 HLA-typed donors comprised about 300 gigabases of sequencing data and 85 million to 100 million unique TCR sequences. Of the roughly 430 genotyped donors, around 81% fell in the genetic ancestry cluster associated with self-reported Caucasian donors. The study aimed to test whether cataloging public T cell receptors could reveal signatures of past pathogen exposure. Using immunosequencing, the study profiled T cell repertoires from about 620 subjects and related those repertoires to cytomegalovirus serostatus. Besides the first cohort of 500 to 700 subjects, a separate validation cohort made up of roughly 120 different subjects was used. The study combined high-throughput TCR immunosequencing, statistical association of individual TCRs with disease status, and machine learning to predict cytomegalovirus infection status. In a later analysis, previously published TCR beta repertoires from several hundred donors were re-analyzed and high-resolution HLA genotyping was added so that TCR occurrence patterns could be studied. Rather than drawing on any new phenotypic data, the later analysis identified candidate immune exposures from TCR beta sequences and the way those sequences occurred across donors. To decide whether each TCR beta V gene segment behaved as functional or pseudogenic, an earlier analysis of some 580 of the donors relied on high-throughput TCR beta sequencing. Donor age, sex, ethnicity and CMV serostatus were collected together with the repertoire data. In a later genetic analysis, genome-wide SNP genotypes for about 55% of the roughly 700 donors were used, and that subset was treated as a discovery cohort. Every discovery cohort repertoire had been produced on one sequencing platform. Class I and class II HLA loci were covered by the typing at four-digit resolution. The number of donors typed differed by locus, with roughly 629-640 for A, B, C, DRB1 and DQB1, 522 for DQA1, 606 for DPA1, and approximately 470 for DPB1. Because of strong linkage in the cohort, roughly five DR-DQ haplotypes were treated as single units for association and clustering. On average, roughly 250,000 unique TCR beta nucleotide sequences were sequenced per donor among 350 to 400 genotyped donors of the cohort, with roughly 18% of those sequences being non-productive.

The library was built by means of the immunoSEQ multiplex PCR assay. For the multiplex PCR, a mixture combining 60 forward primers for TCR Vbeta segments and 13 reverse primers for TCR Jbeta segments was used. A multiplex PCR assay on genomic DNA amplified the CDR3 region of rearranged TCR beta genes. The Illumina HiSeq System was used to sequence the amplified TCR beta libraries as 87-base-pair reads. The authors' analysis ran thus. In a later analysis, tens of millions of unique TCR beta chains were counted across the approximately 670 repertoires, and some 10 million of these chains were shared by at least two donors. Raw reads were error-corrected and collapsed into unique sequences with a nearest-neighbor algorithm that merged closely related sequences to remove PCR and sequencing errors. V, D and J gene segments were assigned by aligning CDR3 sequences to IMGT reference sequences. For a sequence to be retained, at least a six-nucleotide match to both a V gene segment and a J gene segment was required. Rearrangements were called productive when the CDR3 lacked stop codons and stayed in frame with V and J; all others were non-productive. Following IMGT convention, CDR3 was defined as the stretch from the second conserved V-encoded cysteine up to the conserved J-encoded phenylalanine. The earlier analysis of approximately 590 of the donors excluded any sequence lacking an unambiguous match to a single V gene segment. An earlier analysis of almost 600 of the donors classified V segments as functional when productive rearrangements were above 56.7% and as segregating when the standard deviation between donors was above 5%. A statistical classification framework was developed to diagnose cytomegalovirus status using the catalog of TCR beta chain sequences. In a later analysis, V and J genes were assigned by comparing TCR nucleotide sequences against IMGT/GENE-DB human TR gene sequences. A later analysis assigned CDR3 sequences and most-parsimonious VDJ recombination scenarios with the TCRdist pipeline. In a later analysis, each TCR beta chain was defined by its CDR3 amino acid sequence together with its V-gene family, and reads without a unique V-gene family were excluded. A later analysis removed 592 highly shared, low-generation-probability nucleotide sequences to deal with suspected cross-contamination and a sequencing artifact. In a later analysis, a clonal expansion index was calculated for each public chain from normalized within-repertoire ranks of inferred template counts. In a later analysis, generation probabilities were computed using a VDJ recombination model fitted to out-of-frame rearrangements, and the results were checked against IGoR. In a later analysis, TCR-TCR, TCR-HLA and TCR-CMV co-occurrence was scored with hypergeometric tests, and a repertoire-size bias correction was applied to TCR pairs. False discovery rates were estimated in a later analysis by permuting HLA or CMV assignments 20 times. In a later analysis, co-occurring TCRs were grouped using DBSCAN, with TCRdist sequence similarity added in when clustering inside HLA-allele-positive subsets. Repertoires with fewer than 30,000 or more than 120,000 public chains were left out of co-occurrence clustering, as were about 5 repertoires with anomalous nucleotide sharing. This is the immuneACCESS table as TCRdb keeps it, with only in-frame sequences that have V and J called. A part of the clones is gone; compared with another copy, unresolved V genes explain less than half, and the rest is unexplained. The V and J calls and clone size were taken over from that table, and D and trimming were inferred from the DNA. The sample yields 150,000 to 250,000 clones; about 79% were counted once. The ten largest account for about 0.094% of the sample.

There are 12 amino acids in the CDR3, from cysteine to phenylalanine inclusive. This entry keeps only the CDR3 DNA: 36 bases, framed from base 1. V loses 5 bases of germline sequence and J loses 8 bases, and the interval between the two ends is 13 bases. The germline V gene (reference sequence) yields SGHNT for CDR1 and YYREEE for CDR2. Study-wide conclusions, independent of this receptor: At a false discovery rate of 0.05, a later analysis linked around 15,000 TCR beta sequences to specific HLA alleles. A total of some 180 TCR beta chains were listed by the study as associated with cytomegalovirus. A group of highly shared sequence variants was considered likely to be a technical artifact of the sequencing pipeline. Because counts were too low, around 18 rarely observed V segments, including chromosome 9 orphons, were left out of the earlier analysis of 500 to 750 of the donors. According to a later analysis, parvovirus B19, influenza, CMV and Epstein-Barr virus appeared linked to several top co-occurrence clusters. In a later analysis, HLA-associated TCR beta chains were found to be more clonally expanded and to have lower generation probabilities than equally common non-associated chains. HLA typing was unavailable for some donors at each locus, so association tests used only the typed subset. A further reported finding was that TCR beta sequences accurately predicted the HLA-A and HLA-B alleles for most subjects in the first cohort. According to a later genetic analysis, donors in an Asian-associated ancestry cluster had fewer N-insertions in productive TCRs than the roughly 700-donor mean. The 87-base-pair reads could not distinguish some IMGT-functional V segments, including TRBV6-2 and TRBV6-3, so those segments were excluded. In a later genetic analysis, a missense DCLRE1C variant was associated with V-gene and J-gene trimming of TCR beta chains, and the association was replicated in an independent cohort. Cytomegalovirus status was reported to be diagnosed by the classifier with high specificity and sensitivity in both the original and validation cohorts. The authors suggested that the approach could potentially be extended to other disease states and immunological phenotypes. Linkage disequilibrium might explain the correlated functional status among segregating V segments, but an unknown experimental factor could not be excluded. The only immune exposure information available for the cohort was CMV serostatus. Most CMV-associated TCR beta chains appeared to be HLA-restricted in a later analysis, and the HLA associations seemed to be driven largely by CMV exposure. In this cohort, only TCR beta chains were sequenced, and detectable features were limited by the absence of alpha or paired-chain data. Assigning TCR associations to individual alleles was difficult when HLA alleles, especially DR and DQ, strongly co-occurred. Broadly in line with IMGT annotations, most TCR beta V segments showed up in productive rearrangements about 87% or about 30% of the time in an earlier analysis of approximately 600 of the donors. Most TCR sequences were observed very rarely across donors, whereas some public TCRs were present in many individuals. Sequencing depth was assumed to be roughly uniform across donors in the presence/absence analyses, though that assumption may not hold. According to a later analysis, TCR association rates differed among HLA loci, with DRB1 alleles showing the most associated TCRs and HLA-C alleles showing the fewest. In vitro tests confirmed that a few of the cytomegalovirus-associated TCR beta chains recognize cytomegalovirus antigens.

About this clone: Its antigen is not yet known. One base away there is no much larger clone; base qualities are not given.

In total, over 600 healthy bone marrow donors made up the cohort. Cohort members were all nominally healthy when sampled, although unrecorded immune exposures were likely present. The donor was CMV seronegative and belonged to the group of over 300 seronegative cohort members. Every donor gave a peripheral blood sample, and the peripheral blood mononuclear cells from that sample were used for TCR beta sequencing. Genomic DNA extraction from the blood cell samples was performed with the Qiagen DNeasy Blood Extraction Kit. The receptor was derived from a boy aged 2 to 9 in good health and CMV-seronegative. The chain uses TRBV5-4 and TRBJ1-2; the D gene is possibly TRBD1, with 6 bases matching. The sequenced sample was PBMCs. Here the CDR3 is given as CASSSGGGGYTF. The nucleotide sequence reads as follows: TGTGCCAGCAGTAGTGGGGGGGGCGGCTACACCTTC.